The source of this TCR beta chain is a study of early T cells in non-severe SARS-CoV-2 infection. Study information: The chains were unpaired, and the sequenced material was bulk RNA from unsorted whole blood. Study-level points and caveats: Missing private and CD4 specificities, VDJdb matching favored anti-spike CD8 responses.

This clonotype was seen ten or more times. The antigen remains unidentified. The library protocol tagged individual cDNA molecules with unique molecular identifiers. TCRdb passed the 5' RACE reads through MiXCR, listing each CDR3 protein once. The sample lists some 76,000 distinct CDR3 sequences, approximately 15% occurring once. The germline CDR1 and CDR2 sequences are MDHEN and SYDVKM. The V end lost 4 bases, the J end lost 0 bases, and 15 bases lay between the germline ends. The CDR3 is 16 residues long. The TCR comes from an adult who was a healthcare worker with PCR-confirmed SARS-CoV-2 infection or an uninfected control (not recorded which). This sequence joins TRBV28 and TRBJ1-1; D possibly corresponds to TRBD1 (5 bases). Sequencing was done on a sample of whole blood. CDR3 nucleotide sequence: TGTGCCAGCAGTTCCCCCTCGACAGAGATGAACACTGAAGCTTTCTTT. Its translation is CASSSPSTEMNTEAFF.